One and the same sample provided the 18 T cell receptor beta chains below, sequenced in a study of blood T cell repertoires in COVID-19. The assay was immunoSEQ multiplex PCR, and TCRdb's table has in-frame clones only and misses some. The data show tens of thousands of clones, more than 70% seen once. Material: peripheral blood. These receptors came from a human donor in a cohort sampled during active COVID-19.

V gene TRBV19 combines with J gene TRBJ1-3; D is unresolved. With 7 bases removed from V and 4 bases from J, the gap between germline ends came to 14 bases. This CDR3 has 14 amino acids. The germline V gene encodes CDR1 LNHDA and CDR2 SQIVND (reference sequence). The CDR3 DNA sequence: TGTGCCAGTACTCCGGGGAATACGGGAAACACCATATATTTT. Protein product: CASTPGNTGNTIYF. The full variable domain, in which reference TRBV19 and TRBJ1-3 provide the parts outside the CDR3, is DGGITQSPKYLFRKEGQNVTLSCEQNLNHDAMYWYRQDPGQGLRLIYYSQIVNDFQKGDIAEGYSVSREKKESFPLTVTSAQKNPTAFYLCASTPGNTGNTIYFGEGSWLTVV.

DNA of the CDR3: TGTGCCAGCACCGCTGGTCTAAACTCTGGAAACACCATATATTTT. Translated: CASTAGLNSGNTIYF. V and J are TRBV28 and TRBJ1-3; no clear D. The CDR3 totals 15 residues. The V gene lost 7 bases and the J gene lost 0 bases, with 13 bases spanning the gap. Germline CDR1 and CDR2: MDHEN and SYDVKM.

The chain joins TRBV7-3 to TRBJ2-2, with 12 bases that match TRBD1. CDR3 length: 14 amino acids. J was trimmed by 9 bases and V by 5 bases; bases with no gene match: 4. Germline assignment: CDR1 SGHTA and CDR2 FQGTGA. In nucleotides, the CDR3 is TGTGCCAGCAGCCCGGGACAGGGGGCCCGGGAGCTGTTTTTT. Its protein is CASSPGQGARELFF.

CDR3 nucleotide sequence: TGTGCCAGCAGTGACTCGACTAGCGGGGACACAGATACGCAGTATTTT. It specifies CASSDSTSGDTDTQYF. This chain connects TRBV6-4 to TRBJ2-3, with 11 bases matching TRBD2. After removal of 0 bases from V and 2 bases from J, the junction contained 1 base not matched to a gene. The CDR3 has 16 residues. The germline CDR1 and CDR2 sequences are MRHNA and SNTAGT.

The J gene is TRBJ2-2, the V gene TRBV10-1, with D unclear. The CDR3 extends over 15 amino acids. From germline, CDR1 is WNHNN and CDR2 SYGVQD (reference sequence). V was pared by 0 bases and J by 8 bases, with 13 bases between. The CDR3 sequence: CASSESNPVTGELFF. CDR3 in DNA: TGCGCCAGCAGTGAGTCGAACCCGGTCACTGGGGAGCTGTTTTTT.

This clone was recorded a few times. The chain employs TRBV30 and TRBJ1-6; D gene ambiguous. Germline V CDR1 and CDR2: GTSNPN, SVGIG (reference sequence). The V and J ends lost 0 bases and 0 bases respectively, with 9 bases between them. CDR3 size: 16 residues. As DNA, the CDR3 is TGTGCCTGGAGTGTAGGCGGGAGCTCCTATAATTCACCCCTCCACTTT. This gives the protein CAWSVGGSSYNSPLHF.

The CDR3 is CASSEGTGSQPQHF. DNA of the CDR3: TGTGCCAGCAGTGAAGGGACAGGTAGTCAGCCCCAGCATTTT. The genes are TRBV2 and TRBJ1-5; 7 nucleotides align to TRBD1. Germline assignment: CDR1 SNHLY and CDR2 FYNNEI. The CDR3 sequence is 14 residues long. With V trimmed by 1 base and J by 6 bases, 3 bases remained unmatched.

The chain carries TRBV5-1 and TRBJ2-2; TRBD1 matches at 12 bases. Germline assignment: CDR1 SGHRS and CDR2 YFSETQ. There are 15 residues in the CDR3. Unmatched junction bases numbered 4, after V lost 4 bases and J lost 6 bases. The CDR3: CASSPGTGGAGELFF. The CDR3 coding sequence is TGCGCCAGCAGCCCCGGGACAGGGGGCGCCGGGGAGCTGTTTTTT.

For the CDR3, the DNA is TGTGCCAGCAGTCCGCCGGGAGGGCCGGCCGGGGAGCTGTTTTTT. Translating gives CASSPPGGPAGELFF. This chain links TRBV25-1 with TRBJ2-2; TRBD2 agrees at 8 bases. CDR3 length equals 15 residues. The germline V gene encodes CDR1 MGHDK and CDR2 SYGVNS. Losses at the gene ends were 5 bases for V and 6 bases for J; bases not matched to a gene: 8. The full variable domain, completed using reference TRBV25-1 and TRBJ2-2, is EADIYQTPRYLVIGTGKKITLECSQTMGHDKMYWYQQDPGMELHLIHYSYGVNSTEKGDLSSESTVSRIRTEHFPLTLESARPSHTSQYLCASSPPGGPAGELFFGEGSRLTVL.

This clone has more than one count but fewer than ten. The chain uses TRBV2 and TRBJ1-5, with a tentative D call TRBD1 (6 bases). The CDR3 is 13 amino acids. V gave up 3 bases and J gave up 10 bases, with 13 bases separating them. The germline gives CDR1 SNHLY, CDR2 FYNNEI. This chain's CDR3 is CASSEQGWGPQHF. In DNA, the CDR3 is TGTGCCAGCAGTGAGCAGGGGTGGGGTCCCCAGCATTTT.

The chain carries TRBV20-1 and TRBJ2-1; D is possibly TRBD2 (5 bases). This CDR3 is 16 amino acids long. The germline gives CDR1 DFQATT, CDR2 SNEGSKA (reference sequence). V lost 3 bases to trimming and J lost 8 bases, with 23 bases between them. The CDR3 protein is CSASFTSSRRYYEQFF. CDR3 nucleotides: TGCAGTGCTAGTTTTACTAGTAGTCGCAGATACTATGAGCAGTTCTTC.

The gene calls are TRBV5-1 and TRBJ2-7; 8 positions agree with TRBD2. V shed 4 bases and J 5 bases; nucleotides not matched to a gene: 5. Germline V gene data show CDR1 as SGHRS and CDR2 as YFSETQ. The CDR3 extends over 13 amino acids. CDR3 DNA sequence: TGCGCCAGCAGCGGTAGCGGGGAGGACGAGCAGTACTTC. Protein sequence: CASSGSGEDEQYF.

This sequence joins TRBV7-8 and TRBJ2-7; 10 bases line up with TRBD1. The CDR3 runs to 15 residues. Looked up from germline, CDR1 is SGHVS and CDR2 is FQNEAQ. After removal of 4 bases from V and 0 bases from J, the junction contained 3 bases not matched to a gene. CDR3 sequence: CASSWDRGSSYEQYF. CDR3 coding DNA: TGTGCCAGCAGCTGGGACAGGGGAAGCTCCTACGAGCAGTACTTC. Full variable domain (rest looked up from reference TRBV7-8 and TRBJ2-7): GAGVSQSPRYKVAKRGQDVALRCDPISGHVSLFWYQQALGQGPEFLTYFQNEAQLDKSGLPSDRFFAERPEGSVSTLKIQRTQQEDSAVYLCASSWDRGSSYEQYFGPGTRLTVT.

CDR3 region: CASTESDRGNSPLHF. The CDR3 region has the DNA TGTGCCAGCACCGAATCGGACAGGGGAAATTCACCCCTCCACTTT. V is TRBV6-5 and J is TRBJ1-6, with 9 bases aligning to TRBD1. This CDR3 region has 15 residues. The J segment lost 7 bases and the V segment lost 7 bases, leaving 8 bases of the junction unmatched. The germline V gene has CDR1 MNHEY and CDR2 SVGAGI.

The chain uses TRBV11-3 and TRBJ2-5, with TRBD1 matching 7 bases. The CDR3 spans 15 residues. Trimming removed 1 base from V and 2 bases from J; junction bases left unmatched: 4. Germline lookup yields CDR1 SGHNT and CDR2 YENEEA. Written as DNA, the CDR3 is TGTGCCAGCAGCTTAGGGGGGACAGCTCAAGAGACCCAGTACTTC. Encoded protein: CASSLGGTAQETQYF.

The rearrangement joins TRBV7-9 to TRBJ1-1; maybe TRBD1 (5 bases). CDR3 length: 14 residues. Per germline, CDR1 SEHNR and CDR2 FQNEAQ (reference sequence). Trimming cost V 2 bases and J 5 bases, with 12 bases left between them. CDR3 DNA sequence: TGTGCCAGCAGCTTACAGGGAAGAGAAACTGAAGCTTTCTTT. This gives the protein CASSLQGRETEAFF.

Of note for this clone: One end of the junction varies from germline; a read error may be responsible. This rearrangement joins TRBV10-3 to TRBJ1-6, with 12 bases aligning to TRBD1. Germline-derived CDR1 and CDR2 are ENHRY and SYGVKD. There are 15 residues in the CDR3. CDR3 loop: CAIRGTGGYDSPLHF. The CDR3 nucleotides are TGTGCCATCAGAGGGACAGGGGGCTATGATTCACCCCTCCACTTT.

The CDR3 coding sequence is TGTGCCAGCAGTTACTCCCCGTCCTCCGGGGCCCAGCATTTT. It translates to CASSYSPSSGAQHF. The V call is TRBV6-5, the J call TRBJ1-5; D gene uncertain. There are 14 residues in the CDR3. Germline CDR1 is MNHEY and CDR2 is SVGAGI. V gave up 0 bases and J gave up 11 bases, with 14 bases separating them.